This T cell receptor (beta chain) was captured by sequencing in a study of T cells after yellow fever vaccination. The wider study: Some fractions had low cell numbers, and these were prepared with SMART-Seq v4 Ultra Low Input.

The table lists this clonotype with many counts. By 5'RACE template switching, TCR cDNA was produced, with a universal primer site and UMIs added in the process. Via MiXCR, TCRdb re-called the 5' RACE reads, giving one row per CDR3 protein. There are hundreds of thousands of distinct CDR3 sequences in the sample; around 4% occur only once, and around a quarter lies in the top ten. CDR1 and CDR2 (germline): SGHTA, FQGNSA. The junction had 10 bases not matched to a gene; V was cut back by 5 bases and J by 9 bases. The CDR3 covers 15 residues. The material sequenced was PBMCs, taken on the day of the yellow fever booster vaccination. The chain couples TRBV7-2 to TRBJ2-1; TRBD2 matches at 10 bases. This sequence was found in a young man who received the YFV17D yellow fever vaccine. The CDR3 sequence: CASSQRGGRFGEQFF. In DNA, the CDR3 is TGTGCCAGCAGCCAGCGGGGGGGCCGTTTCGGTGAGCAGTTCTTC. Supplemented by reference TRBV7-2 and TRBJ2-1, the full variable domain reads GAGVSQSPSNKVTEKGKDVELRCDPISGHTALYWYRQSLGQGLEFLIYFQGNSAPDKSGLPSDRFSAERTGGSVSTLTIQRTQQEDSAVYLCASSQRGGRFGEQFFGPGTRLTVL.